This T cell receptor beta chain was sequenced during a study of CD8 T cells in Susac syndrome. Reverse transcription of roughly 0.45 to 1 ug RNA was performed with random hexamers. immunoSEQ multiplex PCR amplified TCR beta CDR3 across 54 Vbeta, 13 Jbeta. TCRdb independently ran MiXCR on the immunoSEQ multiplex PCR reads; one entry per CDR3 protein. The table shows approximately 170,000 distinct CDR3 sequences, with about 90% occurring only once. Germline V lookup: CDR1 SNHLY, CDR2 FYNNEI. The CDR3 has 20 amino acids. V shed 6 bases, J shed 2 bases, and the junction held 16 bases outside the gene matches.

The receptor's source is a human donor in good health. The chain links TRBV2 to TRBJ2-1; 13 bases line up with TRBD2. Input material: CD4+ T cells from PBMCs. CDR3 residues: CASRTPRGPGTSGTYNEQFF. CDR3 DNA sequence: TGTGCCAGCAGGACCCCAAGGGGCCCCGGGACTAGCGGGACCTACAATGAGCAGTTCTTC.